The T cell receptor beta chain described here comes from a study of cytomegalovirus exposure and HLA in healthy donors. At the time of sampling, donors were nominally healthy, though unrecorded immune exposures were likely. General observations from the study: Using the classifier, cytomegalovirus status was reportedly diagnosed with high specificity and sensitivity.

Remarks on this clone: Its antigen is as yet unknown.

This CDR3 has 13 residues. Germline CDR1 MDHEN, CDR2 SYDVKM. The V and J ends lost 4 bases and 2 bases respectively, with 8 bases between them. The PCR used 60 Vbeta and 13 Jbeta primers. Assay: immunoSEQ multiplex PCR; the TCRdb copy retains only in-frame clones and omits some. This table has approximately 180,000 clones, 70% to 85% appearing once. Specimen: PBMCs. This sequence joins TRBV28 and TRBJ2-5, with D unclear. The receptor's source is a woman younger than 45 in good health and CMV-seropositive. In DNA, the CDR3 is TGTGCCAGCAGTTATGACTTGCAAGAGACCCAGTACTTC. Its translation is CASSYDLQETQYF.